The rows below give T cell receptor beta chains drawn from one sample of a study of T-cell memory formation after mild COVID-19. TCRdb fed the 5' RACE reads into MiXCR, producing one record per CDR3 protein. The sample has roughly 260,000 distinct CDR3 sequences; 16% are singletons. The specimen was PBMCs or a T cell subset sorted from them (not recorded which). These receptor sequences come from a man aged 18-30 years who had mild COVID-19 (a few samples of this study predate the infection). Cell type and time point are not known. Each CDR3 is given with its conserved first and last residue. D genes are given only for firm matches. Expanded clones are given a class, and other clones once, few, many or no size at all.

length	V	D	size	J	DNA	CDR3
17	TRBV4-3	-	-	TRBJ1-1	TGCGCCAGCAGCCAAGTCTGGAACGCGGGACAGAACACTGAAGCTTTCTTT	CASSQVWNAGQNTEAFF
11	TRBV2	-	-	TRBJ2-3	TGTGCCAGCAGTAATCCAGATACGCAGTATTTT	CASSNPDTQYF
15	TRBV5-1	-	-	TRBJ1-5	TGCGCCAGCAGCCCTGAGCCAAATAGCAATCAGCCCCAGCATTTT	CASSPEPNSNQPQHF
16	TRBV3-1	TRBD2	-	TRBJ2-1	TGTGCCAGCAGCCTATTAGCGGGGGGGCCCTACAATGAGCAGTTCTTC	CASSLLAGGPYNEQFF
15	TRBV18	-	few	TRBJ2-1	TGTGCCAGCTCACCACAGGACCTCGCCGGGAATGAGCAGTTCTTC	CASSPQDLAGNEQFF
16	TRBV4-3	-	-	TRBJ1-6	TGCGCCAGCAGCCAAGGGACCGGGACGGAACCTTTTCCCCTCCACTTT	CASSQGTGTEPFPLHF
13	TRBV18	-	many	TRBJ2-7	TGTGCCAGCTCACCTTCGTTGTCGGGGGAGCAGTACTTC	CASSPSLSGEQYF
13	TRBV2	-	few	TRBJ2-7	TGTGCCAGCAGTGTTGACAGGTCTCCCTGGCAGTACTTC	CASSVDRSPWQYF
15	TRBV27	-	-	TRBJ1-2	TGTGCCAGCAGTTTATCGGGCAGGGTGAACTATGGCTACACCTTC	CASSLSGRVNYGYTF
15	TRBV3-1	-	-	TRBJ1-3	TGTGCCAGCAGCCAGTTAAGGGGGGCTGGAAACACCATATATTTT	CASSQLRGAGNTIYF